These T cell receptor beta chains were read from a single sample in a study of T cell responses to AZD1222 COVID-19 vaccine. Profiled with immunoSEQ multiplex PCR; TCRdb holds only in-frame clones, not every one. The sample lists some 150,000 clones; just over 90% were seen once. This sample comprised peripheral blood, obtained on day 0 of MenACWY control vaccination. All receptors come from an adult in good health. Both conserved end residues are part of each CDR3. The D gene is left open where the match is weak. Clone sizes are given selectively: once, few, many, or a class where the clone is expanded.

size	V	D	J	CDR3	DNA
.	TRBV7-9	.	TRBJ2-1	CASSSLRHRYNEQFF	TGTGCCAGCAGCTCCTTGAGACACCGCTACAATGAGCAGTTCTTC
.	TRBV5-1	.	TRBJ2-1	CASSPSRSGANEQFF	TGCGCCAGCAGCCCCTCTCGTTCGGGGGCTAATGAGCAGTTCTTC
.	TRBV11-2	.	TRBJ1-3	CASSLGPTIYF	TGTGCCAGCAGCTTGGGTCCCACCATATATTTT
.	TRBV4-1	TRBD2	TRBJ2-7	CASSPGGLAGAHHEQYF	TGCGCCAGCAGCCCGGGGGGACTAGCGGGGGCCCACCACGAGCAGTACTTC
once	TRBV5-3	.	TRBJ1-1	CARSLGTSEEAFF	TGTGCCAGAAGCCTCGGGACATCCGAGGAAGCTTTCTTT
.	TRBV12-3/TRBV12-4	TRBD1	TRBJ1-4	CASSTTGGEKLFF	TGTGCCAGCAGTACCACAGGGGGCGAAAAACTGTTTTTT
.	TRBV7-2	TRBD2	TRBJ2-5	CASSIFRGGLGGETQYF	TGTGCCAGCAGCATCTTTCGCGGGGGGCTAGGGGGAGAGACCCAGTACTTC
.	TRBV13	TRBD1	TRBJ1-3	CASRSQGTGNTIYF	TGTGCCAGCAGATCACAGGGGACTGGAAACACCATATATTTT
.	TRBV13	TRBD1	TRBJ2-3	CASSLGLPDRGTDTQYF	TGTGCCAGCAGCTTAGGCCTACCGGACAGGGGGACAGATACGCAGTATTTT
.	TRBV28	TRBD1	TRBJ1-1	CASSTPGGNTEAFF	TGTGCCAGCAGTACCCCAGGGGGGAACACTGAAGCTTTCTTT
few	TRBV5-4	.	TRBJ2-3	CASSLGGGGTDTQYF	TGTGCCAGCAGCTTGGGGGGTGGTGGCACAGATACGCAGTATTTT
few	TRBV28	TRBD1	TRBJ1-5	CASSPSPGQETNQPQHF	TGTGCCAGCAGCCCTTCCCCAGGACAGGAGACCAATCAGCCCCAGCATTTT
.	TRBV10-3	.	TRBJ1-2	CAISEGSTGRGNNYGYTF	TGTGCCATCAGTGAGGGGTCGACAGGTCGGGGGAATAACTATGGCTACACCTTC
.	TRBV10-3	TRBD1	TRBJ1-1	CAITVTQGASEAFF	TGTGCCATCACTGTTACTCAGGGGGCCTCTGAAGCTTTCTTT
.	TRBV3-1/TRBV3-2	TRBD1	TRBJ2-2	CASSQATGEPANTGELFF	TGTGCCAGCAGCCAAGCGACAGGGGAACCCGCGAACACCGGGGAGCTGTTTTTT
.	TRBV10-3	.	TRBJ1-2	CAISEVAREANYGYTF	TGTGCCATCAGTGAGGTGGCGAGGGAGGCTAACTATGGCTACACCTTC
.	TRBV2	.	TRBJ1-6	CASRPEVGSPLHF	TGTGCCAGCAGGCCAGAGGTAGGCTCACCCCTCCACTTT
.	TRBV19	TRBD1	TRBJ2-1	CASSIGQADEQFF	TGTGCCAGTAGTATTGGACAGGCAGATGAGCAGTTCTTC
.	TRBV4-3	.	TRBJ1-2	CASSQDYRKFNYGYTF	TGCGCCAGCAGCCAAGACTACCGGAAATTTAACTATGGCTACACCTTC
once	TRBV29-1	.	TRBJ2-5	CSVEGDQQETQYF	TGCAGCGTTGAGGGGGATCAGCAAGAGACCCAGTACTTC
.	TRBV6-5	.	TRBJ2-5	CASSYVGASGGKTQYF	TGTGCCAGCAGTTATGTGGGGGCCTCCGGCGGAAAGACCCAGTACTTC
.	TRBV2	.	TRBJ2-7	CASKSGESYEQYF	TGTGCCAGCAAATCGGGAGAGTCCTACGAGCAGTACTTC
.	TRBV7-9	TRBD2	TRBJ2-3	CASSLAGLAVIPDTQYF	TGTGCCAGCAGCTTAGCAGGACTAGCTGTAATCCCAGATACGCAGTATTTT
.	TRBV9	.	TRBJ1-1	CASSVRADTEAFF	TGTGCCAGCAGCGTCCGGGCCGACACTGAAGCTTTCTTT
.	TRBV7-2	.	TRBJ1-1	CASSSRLDTEAFF	TGTGCCAGCAGCTCCCGACTGGATACTGAAGCTTTCTTT
once	TRBV11-1	.	TRBJ1-1	CASSRGEKTEAFF	TGTGCCAGCAGTCGGGGGGAGAAGACTGAAGCTTTCTTT
.	TRBV6-2/TRBV6-3	TRBD2	TRBJ2-1	CASSGRLAGGYNEQFF	TGTGCCAGCAGTGGCCGACTAGCGGGGGGGTACAATGAGCAGTTCTTC
once	TRBV7-3	TRBD2	TRBJ2-3	CASSWTSGSGTDTQYF	TGTGCCAGCAGCTGGACTAGCGGGAGCGGCACAGATACGCAGTATTTT
.	TRBV5-1	TRBD1	TRBJ1-6	CASSLDVRDSSYNSPLHF	TGCGCCAGCAGCTTGGACGTTAGGGACAGCTCCTATAATTCACCCCTCCACTTT
.	TRBV6-5	.	TRBJ1-2	CASSYGAGSYGYTF	TGTGCCAGCAGTTACGGGGCAGGGAGCTATGGCTACACCTTC
.	TRBV7-9	.	TRBJ2-3	CASSSTGEGTDTQYF	TGTGCCAGCAGCTCGACAGGCGAGGGCACAGATACGCAGTATTTT
.	TRBV9	.	TRBJ1-3	CASSVGVENTIYF	TGTGCCAGCAGCGTAGGGGTTGAAAACACCATATATTTT
.	TRBV9	TRBD2	TRBJ2-7	CASSVDGLAGAEQYF	TGTGCCAGCAGCGTAGACGGACTAGCGGGAGCCGAGCAGTACTTC
.	TRBV19	TRBD1	TRBJ1-1	CASSPGQYTEAFF	TGTGCCAGTAGCCCGGGACAGTACACTGAAGCTTTCTTT
.	TRBV19	.	TRBJ2-2	CASGAGGELFF	TGTGCCAGCGGGGCCGGCGGGGAGCTGTTTTTT
.	TRBV5-1	.	TRBJ1-5	CASSSQGDQPQHF	TGCGCCAGCAGCTCCCAGGGAGATCAGCCCCAGCATTTT
once	TRBV6-5	.	TRBJ1-1	CASVTGQNMNTEAFF	TGTGCCAGCGTAACAGGCCAAAACATGAACACTGAAGCTTTCTTT
.	TRBV6-1	.	TRBJ1-5	CASSEALGDQPQHF	TGTGCCAGCAGTGAAGCGCTCGGAGATCAGCCCCAGCATTTT
.	TRBV4-3	.	TRBJ1-1	CASSQDHGGSNAEAFF	TGCGCCAGCAGCCAAGATCATGGGGGATCGAACGCTGAAGCTTTCTTT
.	TRBV28	.	TRBJ1-2	CASSLTLDYGYTF	TGTGCCAGCAGTCTAACACTCGACTATGGCTACACCTTC
.	TRBV4-3	.	TRBJ2-5	CASSQDPFTGQETQYF	TGCGCCAGCAGCCAAGACCCCTTTACAGGACAAGAGACCCAGTACTTC
.	TRBV5-1	.	TRBJ1-1	CASSLIEGTEAFF	TGCGCCAGCAGCTTGATAGAGGGTACTGAAGCTTTCTTT
.	TRBV30	TRBD1	TRBJ2-7	CAWSARTGGYEQYF	TGTGCCTGGAGTGCTCGGACAGGGGGGTACGAGCAGTACTTC
.	TRBV6-2/TRBV6-3	.	TRBJ2-6	CASSYSRSGANVLTF	TGTGCCAGCAGTTACTCCCGGTCGGGGGCCAACGTCCTGACTTTC
.	TRBV4-1	TRBD2	TRBJ2-2	CASSPRPTSGWVGELFF	TGCGCCAGCAGCCCACGACCGACTAGCGGGTGGGTGGGGGAGCTGTTTTTT
.	TRBV5-1	TRBD1	TRBJ1-1	CASSWQGDTEAFF	TGCGCCAGCAGCTGGCAGGGGGACACTGAAGCTTTCTTT
.	TRBV19	.	TRBJ1-3	CASSIVLPTGLAGNTIYF	TGTGCCAGTAGTATAGTTCTCCCTACCGGGCTGGCTGGAAACACCATATATTTT
.	TRBV5-1	.	TRBJ2-7	CASSLAQGSFREQYF	TGCGCCAGCAGCTTGGCCCAGGGGAGCTTTAGAGAGCAGTACTTC
.	TRBV11-2	.	TRBJ1-2	CASSQGQYYGYTF	TGTGCCAGCAGCCAAGGACAGTACTATGGCTACACCTTC
.	TRBV18	TRBD2	TRBJ2-1	CASSQTSDPGGEQFF	TGTGCCAGCTCACAAACCTCCGACCCGGGGGGTGAGCAGTTCTTC
.	TRBV3-1/TRBV3-2	TRBD1	TRBJ1-1	CASSLDREAEAFF	TGTGCCAGCAGCCTGGACAGGGAAGCTGAAGCTTTCTTT